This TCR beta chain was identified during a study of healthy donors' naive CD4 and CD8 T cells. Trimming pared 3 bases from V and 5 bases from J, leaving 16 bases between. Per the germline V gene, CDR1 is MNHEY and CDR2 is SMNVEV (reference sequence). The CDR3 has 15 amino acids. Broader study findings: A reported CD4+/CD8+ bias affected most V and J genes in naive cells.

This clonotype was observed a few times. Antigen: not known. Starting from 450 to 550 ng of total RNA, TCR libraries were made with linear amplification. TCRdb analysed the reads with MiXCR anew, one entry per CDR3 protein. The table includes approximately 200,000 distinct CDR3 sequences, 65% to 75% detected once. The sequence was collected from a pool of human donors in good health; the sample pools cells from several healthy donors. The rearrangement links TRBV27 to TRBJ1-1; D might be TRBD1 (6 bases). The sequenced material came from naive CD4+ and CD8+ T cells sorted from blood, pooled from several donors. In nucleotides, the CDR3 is TGTGCCAGCAGTTTGACAGGTGGAGGTGGGACTGAAGCTTTCTTT. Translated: CASSLTGGGGTEAFF.